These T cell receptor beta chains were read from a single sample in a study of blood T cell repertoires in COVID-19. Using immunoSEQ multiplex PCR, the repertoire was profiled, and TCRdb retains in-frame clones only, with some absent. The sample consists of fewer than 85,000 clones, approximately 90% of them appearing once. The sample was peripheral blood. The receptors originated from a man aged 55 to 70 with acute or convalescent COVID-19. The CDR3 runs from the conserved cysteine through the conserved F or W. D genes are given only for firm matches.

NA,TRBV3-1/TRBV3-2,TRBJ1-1,CASSPQGMGPAFF,TGTGCCAGCAGCCCCCAAGGCATGGGGCCAGCTTTCTTT
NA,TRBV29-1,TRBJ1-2,CSALRDYGYTF,TGCAGCGCCTTACGGGACTATGGCTACACCTTC
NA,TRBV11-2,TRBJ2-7,CASSLERSARYYEQYF,TGTGCCAGCAGCTTAGAACGGAGTGCCCGCTACTACGAGCAGTACTTC
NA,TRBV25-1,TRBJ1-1,CASSESLVLGTEAFF,TGTGCCAGCAGTGAATCCTTAGTTCTCGGCACTGAAGCTTTCTTT
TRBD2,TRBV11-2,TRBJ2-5,CASSFLSSGGTQETQYF,TGTGCCAGCAGCTTCCTTTCTAGCGGGGGGACCCAAGAGACCCAGTACTTC
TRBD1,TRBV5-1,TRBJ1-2,CASSFVSKTGALGYGYTF,TGCGCCAGCAGCTTTGTCTCGAAAACAGGGGCTCTAGGATATGGCTACACCTTC
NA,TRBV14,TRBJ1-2,CASSPTELRGYTF,TGTGCCAGCAGCCCGACAGAGCTTAGGGGCTACACCTTC
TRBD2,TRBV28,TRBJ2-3,CASSGSSGGPPRAQYF,TGTGCCAGCAGTGGGTCTAGCGGGGGGCCACCTCGTGCGCAGTATTTT
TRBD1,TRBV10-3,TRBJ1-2,CAISDRTGGGYTF,TGTGCCATCAGTGACCGGACAGGAGGTGGCTACACCTTC
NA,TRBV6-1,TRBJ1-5,CASSEAGRTQPQHF,TGTGCCAGCAGTGAAGCGGGGCGGACTCAGCCCCAGCATTTT
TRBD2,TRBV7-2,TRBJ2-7,CASSYPSGGAYEQYF,TGTGCCAGCAGCTACCCTAGCGGGGGGGCCTACGAGCAGTACTTC
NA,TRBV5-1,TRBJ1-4,CASSLEGPANEKLFF,TGCGCCAGCAGCTTGGAGGGGCCCGCAAATGAAAAACTGTTTTTT
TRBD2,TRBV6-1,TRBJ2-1,CASSEVNSGGRGFF,TGTGCCAGCAGTGAAGTCAATAGCGGGGGCCGGGGGTTCTTC
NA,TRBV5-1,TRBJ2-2,CASSLGVAGTGELFF,TGCGCCAGCAGCCTCGGGGTAGCTGGCACCGGGGAGCTGTTTTTT
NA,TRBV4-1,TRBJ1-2,CASSLGAGDNYGYTF,TGCGCCAGCAGCCTAGGGGCGGGGGACAACTATGGCTACACCTTC
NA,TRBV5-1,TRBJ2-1,CASSLGQIYNEQFF,TGCGCCAGCAGCTTGGGACAGATCTACAATGAGCAGTTCTTC
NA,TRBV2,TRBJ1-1,CASSVGGGTEAFF,TGTGCCAGCAGTGTTGGCGGGGGCACTGAAGCTTTCTTT
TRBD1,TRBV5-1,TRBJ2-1,CASSLAQRTGVNEQFF,TGCGCCAGCAGCCTGGCGCAACGGACAGGGGTCAATGAGCAGTTCTTC
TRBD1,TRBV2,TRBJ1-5,CASRAGTGSGPQHF,TGTGCCAGCAGAGCCGGGACAGGGAGCGGGCCCCAGCATTTT
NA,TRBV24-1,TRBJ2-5,CATSDFPGQGEETQYF,TGTGCCACCAGTGATTTCCCTGGACAAGGCGAAGAGACCCAGTACTTC
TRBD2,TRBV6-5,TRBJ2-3,CASSYGLAGGTDTQYF,TGTGCCAGCAGTTACGGCCTAGCGGGGGGCACAGATACGCAGTATTTT
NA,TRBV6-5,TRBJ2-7,CASTSGLHEQYF,TGTGCCAGCACATCAGGGTTACACGAGCAGTACTTC
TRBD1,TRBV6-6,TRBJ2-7,CASSYHHRGDEQYF,TGTGCCAGCAGTTACCACCACAGGGGCGACGAGCAGTACTTC
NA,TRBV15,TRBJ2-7,CATTRDMPYEQYF,TGTGCCACCACCAGGGACATGCCCTACGAGCAGTACTTC
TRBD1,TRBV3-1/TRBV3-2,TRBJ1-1,CASSQLPGGTEAFF,TGTGCCAGCAGCCAACTCCCAGGGGGCACTGAAGCTTTCTTT
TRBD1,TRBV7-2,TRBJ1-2,CASSSRQGGLGGYTF,TGTGCCAGCAGCTCGAGACAGGGGGGTTTAGGCGGCTACACCTTC